The 17 T cell receptor beta chains presented below share a single source sample, sequenced in a study of control samples from healthy donors and cancer patients. Profiled with immunoSEQ multiplex PCR; TCRdb holds only in-frame clones, not every one. The table lists more than 70,000 clones, about 94% of them singletons. Sample: blood. The receptor source for this set is a woman in her twenties or thirties in good health.

The sample holds a few counts of this clone. The chain carries TRBV7-9 and TRBJ1-5, with D possibly matching TRBD1 (6 bases). V gave up 1 base and J gave up 3 bases, with 10 bases separating them. CDR3 length: 15 residues. From germline, CDR1 is SEHNR and CDR2 FQNEAQ (reference sequence). CDR3 DNA sequence: TGTGCCAGCAGCTTAGGGGGACACATCAATCAGCCCCAGCATTTT. Translation gives CASSLGGHINQPQHF.

J is TRBJ1-4 and V is TRBV30; D call uncertain. CDR1 and CDR2 from the germline V gene are GTSNPN and SVGIG (reference sequence). Trimming removed 4 bases from V and 5 bases from J, with 17 bases in between. The CDR3 is made up of 15 amino acids. The CDR3 protein is CAWTFPWVRNEKLFF. CDR3 DNA: TGTGCCTGGACCTTTCCGTGGGTCCGCAATGAAAAACTGTTTTTT.

The chain has TRBV19 and TRBJ1-1, with no clear D. CDR3 length: 13 amino acids. V shed 3 bases and J shed 1 base, with 6 bases lying between them. From germline, CDR1 is LNHDA and CDR2 SQIVND (reference sequence). The CDR3 loop reads CASSILGNTEAFF. As DNA, the CDR3 is TGTGCCAGTAGTATCCTGGGGAACACTGAAGCTTTCTTT.

V and J are TRBV4-1 and TRBJ1-2; 8 bases line up with TRBD1. V lost 4 bases, J lost 8 bases, and 12 bases stayed unmatched. CDR3 length: 15 amino acids. Germline V lookup: CDR1 MGHRA, CDR2 YSYEKL. This CDR3 reads CASSLPGGKSLGYTF. CDR3 DNA sequence: TGCGCCAGCAGCCTCCCAGGGGGCAAGAGCTTGGGCTACACCTTC.

This chain links TRBV7-3 with TRBJ1-6, with TRBD1 as a possible D gene (6 bases). The CDR3 totals 16 residues. Germline values: CDR1 SGHTA, CDR2 FQGTGA. The V and J ends lost 4 bases and 2 bases respectively, with 12 bases between them. CDR3 amino acids: CASSSGTRAYNSPLHF. The CDR3 coding sequence is TGTGCCAGCAGCTCCGGGACACGAGCCTATAATTCACCCCTCCACTTT.

This chain links TRBV6-5 with TRBJ1-1, with a possible D match to TRBD1 (6 bases). Trimming stripped 5 bases from V and 10 bases from J, with 17 bases between. This CDR3 region has 13 residues. Per the germline V gene, CDR1 is MNHEY and CDR2 is SVGAGI. The CDR3 loop is CASSPQGVQRAFF. DNA of the CDR3: TGTGCCAGCAGTCCACAGGGAGTCCAGCGAGCTTTCTTT.

This sequence joins TRBV27 and TRBJ1-5; D unclear. Germline V CDR1 and CDR2: MNHEY, SMNVEV (reference sequence). Trimming removed 1 base at V and 1 base at J, with 5 bases between. This CDR3 contains 14 residues. The CDR3, as DNA: TGTGCCAGCAGTTTATGTGAGAGCAATCAGCCCCAGCATTTT. Translating gives CASSLCESNQPQHF.

V and J are TRBV3-1 (or the pseudogene TRBV3-2) and TRBJ1-5; D remains unclear. Germline assignment: CDR1 LGHDT and CDR2 YNNKEL (reference sequence). Deletions cut 3 bases from V and 8 bases from J, with 11 bases between. This CDR3 contains 13 residues. The CDR3 loop reads CASSHVGWEPQHF. The CDR3 nucleotides are TGTGCCAGCAGCCATGTCGGGTGGGAGCCCCAGCATTTT.

V usage is TRBV10-3 and J usage is TRBJ1-4; D gene uncertain. The CDR3 loop spans 15 amino acids. Germline V gene sequence: CDR1 ENHRY, CDR2 SYGVKD. Deletions cut 2 bases from V and 7 bases from J, with 14 bases between. The CDR3 DNA follows: TGTGCCATCAGTGAGGAAGGCGCAGGTGGTGAAAAACTGTTTTTT. Residues: CAISEEGAGGEKLFF.

The rearrangement uses TRBV6-6 and TRBJ2-1, with 8 nucleotides matching TRBD2. This CDR3 spans 15 amino acids. Unmatched junction bases numbered 10, after V lost 4 bases and J lost 8 bases. Germline loops: CDR1 MNHNY, CDR2 SVGAGI (reference sequence). The CDR3 protein is CASSSGPGGGDEQFF. The CDR3 region has the DNA TGTGCCAGCAGTTCCGGACCGGGGGGGGGCGATGAGCAGTTCTTC.

The chain is built from TRBV5-1 and TRBJ1-1, with D tentatively TRBD1 (5 bases). The CDR3 covers 14 residues. Trimming shortened V by 2 bases and J by 1 base, and 9 bases separated the two germline ends. CDR1 is SGHRS and CDR2 is YFSETQ in the germline V gene. The CDR3 DNA is TGCGCCAGCAGCTTCCAGGGCCAGAACACTGAAGCTTTCTTT. It encodes CASSFQGQNTEAFF.

The chain links TRBV5-6 to TRBJ2-3, with 9 bases matching TRBD1. The CDR3 covers 16 residues. Germline CDR1 SGHDT, CDR2 YYEEEE. Trimming took 5 bases from V and 0 from J; bases not matched to a gene: 7. The CDR3: CASSLQGALSTDTQYF. CDR3 DNA: TGTGCCAGCAGTTTACAGGGGGCCCTTAGCACAGATACGCAGTATTTT. The variable domain in full, completed from reference TRBV5-6 and TRBJ2-3, reads DAGVTQSPTHLIKTRGQQVTLRCSPKSGHDTVSWYQQALGQGPQFIFQYYEEEERQRGNFPDRFSGHQFPNYSSELNVNALLLGDSALYLCASSLQGALSTDTQYFGPGTRLTVL.

This chain links TRBV9 with TRBJ2-5; 7 bases fit TRBD1. The CDR3 extends over 15 amino acids. Germline V gene sequence: CDR1 SGDLS, CDR2 YYNGEE. V was clipped by 3 bases and J by 2 bases; unmatched bases: 7. The CDR3 loop is CASSATGQRQETQYF. DNA of the CDR3: TGTGCCAGCAGCGCCACGGGACAGCGACAAGAGACCCAGTACTTC.

The chain uses TRBV10-3 and TRBJ1-4; the D gene is possibly TRBD1 (5 bases). The CDR3 is made up of 17 amino acids. Germline V gene data show CDR1 as ENHRY and CDR2 as SYGVKD. V lost 6 bases, J lost 5 bases, and 22 bases lay in between. CDR3 in DNA: TGTGCCATCAGGCCGGGACTAAGGGGCCTATCGAATGAAAAACTGTTTTTT. This translates into CAIRPGLRGLSNEKLFF.

This chain uses TRBV28 with TRBJ1-3; 9 bases line up with TRBD1. The CDR3 runs 14 residues. With 6 bases clipped from V and 5 bases from J, the junction kept 5 bases outside the gene matches. From germline, CDR1 is MDHEN and CDR2 SYDVKM. The CDR3 is CASRPGQGRNTIYF. The CDR3 DNA reads as TGTGCCAGCAGACCGGGACAGGGAAGAAACACCATATATTTT. Combining the CDR3 with reference TRBV28 and TRBJ1-3 gives the whole variable domain DVKVTQSSRYLVKRTGEKVFLECVQDMDHENMFWYRQDPGLGLRLIYFSYDVKMKEKGDIPEGYSVSREKKERFSLILESASTNQTSMYLCASRPGQGRNTIYFGEGSWLTVV.

CDR3 sequence: CASSARAGATEETQYF. CDR3 coding DNA: TGTGCCAGCAGCGCCCGGGCCGGAGCGACGGAAGAGACCCAGTACTTC. The chain carries TRBV7-8 and TRBJ2-5; D remains ambiguous. Trimming left V 5 bases short and J 3 bases short, with 19 bases between. The CDR3 has 16 amino acids. Germline assignment: CDR1 SGHVS and CDR2 FQNEAQ. The full variable domain, rest sourced from reference TRBV7-8 and TRBJ2-5, is GAGVSQSPRYKVAKRGQDVALRCDPISGHVSLFWYQQALGQGPEFLTYFQNEAQLDKSGLPSDRFFAERPEGSVSTLKIQRTQQEDSAVYLCASSARAGATEETQYFGPGTRLLVL.

This clone was counted once. V gene TRBV3-1 (or the pseudogene TRBV3-2) combines with J gene TRBJ1-3; no definite D call. V was pared by 7 bases and J by 0 bases, with 13 bases between. The germline gives CDR1 LGHDT, CDR2 YNNKEL (reference sequence). The CDR3 is made up of 15 amino acids. CDR3 DNA: TGTGCCAGCAACCGGGGAGGGAGCTCTGGAAACACCATATATTTT. Protein sequence: CASNRGGSSGNTIYF.